This T cell receptor beta chain was sequenced during a study of blood T cells in healthy people across ages. Whole-study findings and limits: Researchers judged that diversity estimates from one million T cells fell short of true values. Across samples, TCR beta diversity tracked strongly with naive T cell percentage.

This clonotype was counted only a few times. Antigen: not known. V was clipped by 5 bases and J by 4 bases, with 13 bases between them. The CDR3 consists of 14 residues. Germline V CDR1 and CDR2: SEHNR, FQNEAQ (reference sequence). Sample-barcoded 5' priming and a J-beta primer mix drove a second PCR of roughly 6 to 12 cycles. Individual samples furnished no less than 3 million CDR3-containing paired-end reads apiece. TCRdb re-called the 5' RACE reads with MiXCR, one entry per CDR3 protein. The top ten hold around 9.6% of the sample, which has about 930,000 distinct CDR3 sequences, roughly 29% seen once. These data were also reused for a study on T cells of mothers and their children.

This chain joins TRBV7-9 and TRBJ2-3, with D hard to call. The sequence was collected from a woman between 40 and 50 years old in good health. Sequenced sample: blood. In nucleotides, the CDR3 is TGTGCCAGCAGCCCAAGTCGGGCGCCAGATACGCAGTATTTT. Its protein is CASSPSRAPDTQYF.